This T cell receptor beta chain was sequenced in a study of neurological immune-mediated disorders. Study observations and caveats: The repertoires of 18 of 34 multiple sclerosis patients were placed by phylogenetic grouping in a single related-CDR3 cluster, which may be a signature.

cDNA synthesis was performed by 5'RACE with 10-nucleotide random UMIs. TCRdb independently ran MiXCR on the 5' RACE reads; one entry per CDR3 protein. The data hold tens of thousands of distinct CDR3 sequences, with 4.5% observed a single time. Worth noting for this clonotype: Its cognate antigen is unknown.

Trimming left V 4 bases short and J 7 bases short, with 20 bases between. CDR1 is SGDLS and CDR2 is YYNGEE in the germline V gene. The CDR3 loop spans 15 amino acids. The material sequenced was PBMCs. The gene calls are TRBV9 and TRBJ1-2, with D tentatively TRBD1 (6 bases). This clonotype was sampled from a man under 40 with multiple sclerosis. In DNA, the CDR3 is TGTGCCAGCAGCCCCTCTTTTGACAGGATTTCTGGCTACACCTTC. It specifies CASSPSFDRISGYTF.